Reported below is one TCR beta chain. This record comes from a study of blood T cell repertoires in COVID-19. The CDR3 is made up of 14 amino acids. Germline loops: CDR1 SEHNR, CDR2 FQNEAQ (reference sequence). Clones were sequenced by immunoSEQ multiplex PCR, and TCRdb holds only the in-frame ones, with some missing. The sample has about 92,000 clones, roughly nine tenths seen once. The chain recombines TRBV7-9 with TRBJ1-3, with a possible D match to TRBD1 (5 bases). Source material: peripheral blood. This clonotype was obtained from a woman in her sixties with COVID-19, enrolled during active disease. The CDR3 DNA reads as TGTGGAGCCCGGGAGGGGTCTTCTGGAAACACCATATATTTT. Protein product: CGAREGSSGNTIYF.